Listed here are 31 T cell receptor beta chains from one sample, sequenced in a study of OX40 agonist ivuxolimab in advanced cancers. Sequenced by immunoSEQ multiplex PCR; TCRdb stores in-frame clones only, minus some. The table shows roughly 10,000 clones, with roughly 71% occurring only once. The source material was CD4+ or CD8+ T cells sorted from blood, sampled in a trial of the OX40 agonist ivuxolimab. These TCRs come from an adult with an advanced solid tumor such as melanoma, head and neck, liver or kidney cancer.

The chain joins TRBV7-7 to TRBJ2-7; no reliable D call. The ends were cut back, 4 bases at V and 6 bases at J, with 10 bases in the middle. The CDR3 totals 12 residues. The V gene's germline CDR1 is SSHAT and CDR2 FNYEAQ (reference sequence). CDR3 nucleotides: TGTGCCAGCAGCTCTGGATTCGGCGAGCAGTACTTC. This codes for CASSSGFGEQYF.

This chain joins TRBV6-1 and TRBJ1-5; no definite D call. This CDR3 comprises 15 residues. The V end lost 1 base, the J end lost 4 bases, and 11 bases lay between the germline ends. The germline V gene encodes CDR1 MNHNS and CDR2 SASEGT. The CDR3 is CASSEGTQPNQPQHF. Here the CDR3 DNA reads TGTGCCAGCAGTGAAGGCACACAGCCGAATCAGCCCCAGCATTTT.

The rearrangement joins TRBV19 to TRBJ2-2; unclear D gene. The CDR3 totals 13 residues. With 2 bases removed from V and 3 bases from J, the gap between germline ends came to 4 bases. Looked up from germline, CDR1 is LNHDA and CDR2 is SQIVND (reference sequence). CDR3 in amino acids: CASSIWDTGELFF. For the CDR3, the DNA is TGTGCCAGTAGTATATGGGACACCGGGGAGCTGTTTTTT.

The V and J genes are TRBV7-3 and TRBJ2-2; 7 nucleotides match TRBD1. CDR1 SGHTA and CDR2 FQGTGA come from the germline V gene. V shed 4 bases and J 3 bases; nucleotides not matched to a gene: 5. This CDR3 region has 15 residues. CDR3 coding DNA: TGTGCCAGCAGCTCAGTGACAGGGCACACCGGGGAGCTGTTTTTT. Its translation: CASSSVTGHTGELFF.

This clone is deemed large. CDR3: CASSDLDGTGVNSPLHF. In nucleotides, the CDR3 is TGTGCCAGCAGTGACCTCGACGGGACAGGGGTAAATTCACCCCTCCACTTT. This sequence joins TRBV27 and TRBJ1-6; 10 bases agree with TRBD1. Germline V lookup: CDR1 MNHEY, CDR2 SMNVEV (reference sequence). After removal of 5 bases from V and 7 bases from J, the junction contained 11 bases not matched to a gene. CDR3 size: 17 residues.

CDR3 protein: CASSQGMRDRTPQYF. DNA for the CDR3: TGTGCCAGCAGCCAAGGAATGCGGGATCGCACCCCGCAGTACTTC. The chain is built from TRBV14 and TRBJ2-7; possibly TRBD2 for D (6 bases). This CDR3 has 15 amino acids. Trimming removed 1 base from V and 9 bases from J, with 19 bases in between. Germline CDR1 and CDR2: SGHDN and FVKESK.

There are many counts of this clone. The rearrangement links TRBV7-8 to TRBJ1-5, with TRBD1 matching 8 bases. The CDR3 length is 14 residues. Trimming at V came to 5 bases and at J to 2 bases, leaving 2 bases not matched to a gene. Germline-derived CDR1 and CDR2 are SGHVS and FQNEAQ. This CDR3 reads CASSPGGGNQPQHF. The CDR3 bases are TGTGCCAGCAGCCCAGGGGGCGGCAATCAGCCCCAGCATTTT.

The chain joins TRBV7-9 to TRBJ1-4; maybe TRBD1 (5 bases). V was pared by 8 bases and J by 4 bases, with 14 bases between. The germline V gene has CDR1 SEHNR and CDR2 FQNEAQ (reference sequence). The CDR3 covers 14 residues. The CDR3 region has the DNA TGTGCCAGCTCGACGACAGACGGTAATGAAAAACTGTTTTTT. Translated: CASSTTDGNEKLFF.

This clone has more than one count but fewer than ten. The chain is built from TRBV13 and TRBJ1-3; TRBD1 agrees at 7 bases. The CDR3 runs 14 residues. Germline V CDR1 and CDR2: PRHDT, FYEKMQ (reference sequence). Germline trimming cut 5 bases from V and 8 bases from J; bases unmatched to any gene: 9. The CDR3 DNA reads as TGTGCCAGCAGCGCCAGCGGGACAGTGGACACCATATATTTT. Translation gives CASSASGTVDTIYF.

The gene calls are TRBV27 and TRBJ1-5; D is uncertain. The CDR3 loop spans 14 amino acids. V was clipped by 4 bases and J by 1 base, with 8 bases between them. Germline V lookup: CDR1 MNHEY, CDR2 SMNVEV (reference sequence). The chain's CDR3 is CASSSGGSNQPQHF. The CDR3 DNA follows: TGTGCCAGCAGTTCCGGAGGAAGCAATCAGCCCCAGCATTTT.

The J gene is TRBJ2-7, the V gene TRBV5-1, with D tentatively TRBD1 or TRBD2 (7 bases each). Germline CDR1 SGHRS, CDR2 YFSETQ. This CDR3 has 14 residues. V was trimmed by 0 bases and J by 6 bases, leaving 13 bases between them. In DNA form, the CDR3 reads TGCGCCAGCAGCTTGGTGGCCAGGGGGGGCGAGCAGTACTTC. Its translation: CASSLVARGGEQYF.

This clone was seen only a few times. The rearrangement joins TRBV27 to TRBJ1-2; the match to TRBD1 covers 7 bases. This CDR3 is 16 amino acids long. The germline CDR1 and CDR2 sequences are MNHEY and SMNVEV (reference sequence). The V and J ends lost 6 bases and 1 base, in that order; junction bases with no gene match: 11. The CDR3 protein is CASRGTGTEYNYGYTF. The CDR3 DNA is TGTGCCAGCAGGGGGACCGGGACAGAGTATAACTATGGCTACACCTTC.

V gene TRBV6-5 combines with J gene TRBJ1-2; 7 bases agree with TRBD1. The V and J ends lost 2 bases and 8 bases, in that order; junction bases with no gene match: 8. CDR1 and CDR2 from the germline V gene are MNHEY and SVGAGI. This CDR3 spans 14 amino acids. DNA of the CDR3: TGTGCCAGCAGTTACCAAGATGACAGGGCGGGCTACACCTTC. This translates into CASSYQDDRAGYTF.

The chain couples TRBV5-1 to TRBJ1-1; 8 bases line up with TRBD1. Germline loops: CDR1 SGHRS, CDR2 YFSETQ. The CDR3 runs to 15 residues. With V trimmed by 4 bases and J by 3 bases, 8 bases remained unmatched. The CDR3 protein is CASSEGQGGHTEAFF. The CDR3 region has the DNA TGCGCCAGCAGCGAAGGACAGGGAGGCCACACTGAAGCTTTCTTT.

This clone was seen only once. A read error may account for a junction end that differs from germline. The chain combines TRBV5-5 with TRBJ2-3; D unclear. Germline CDR1 is SGHKS and CDR2 is YYEKEE (reference sequence). There are 16 residues in the CDR3. In DNA, the CDR3 is TGCGCCAGCAGCCAAGGGATCGACTCTAGCACAGATACGCAGTATTTT. It is translated as CASSQGIDSSTDTQYF.

For this clone: Its ends do not fully match the called genes, so a read error is possible. V usage is TRBV7-7 and J usage is TRBJ2-5, with D perhaps being TRBD1 or TRBD2 (5 bases each). The CDR3 is 13 residues long. Per germline, CDR1 SSHAT and CDR2 FNYEAQ (reference sequence). This CDR3 reads CASSSGTAETQYF. The CDR3 nucleotides are TGTGCTAGCAGCTCTGGGACCGCGGAGACCCAGTACTTC. Based on the CDR3 plus reference TRBV7-7 and TRBJ2-5, the full variable domain is GAGVSQSPRYKVTKRGQDVTLRCDPISSHATLYWYQQALGQGPEFLTYFNYEAQPDKSGLPSDRFSAERPEGSISTLTIQRTEQRDSAMYRCASSSGTAETQYFGPGTRLLVL.

The chain employs TRBV7-9 and TRBJ2-5; TRBD1 agrees at 7 bases. The CDR3 runs to 15 residues. V lost 4 bases and J lost 1; bases outside the gene matches: 6. Per the germline V gene, CDR1 is SEHNR and CDR2 is FQNEAQ (reference sequence). CDR3 nucleotides: TGTGCCAGCAGCTCAACGGCAGGGGGCCAAGAGACCCAGTACTTC. Encoded protein: CASSSTAGGQETQYF.

The CDR3 reads CASSLSWTSSYNEQFF. For the CDR3, the DNA is TGTGCCAGCAGTTTATCTTGGACTAGCAGCTACAATGAGCAGTTCTTC. The chain recombines TRBV27 with TRBJ2-1, with 8 positions matching TRBD2. The germline V gene encodes CDR1 MNHEY and CDR2 SMNVEV (reference sequence). The junction had 4 bases not matched to a gene; V was cut back by 0 bases and J by 3 bases. The CDR3 has 16 amino acids.

The chain carries TRBV19 and TRBJ2-7; possibly TRBD1 or TRBD2 for D (7 bases each). CDR1 LNHDA and CDR2 SQIVND come from the germline V gene (reference sequence). The CDR3 totals 12 residues. V was clipped by 8 bases and J by 6 bases, with 14 bases between them. Here the CDR3 DNA reads TGTGCCAGTGGGAGGGGGCTCGGCGAGCAGTACTTC. Its translation is CASGRGLGEQYF.

The chain is built from TRBV9 and TRBJ2-7; D is undetermined. Germline CDR1 SGDLS, CDR2 YYNGEE. The CDR3 length is 11 residues. V was cut by 3 bases and J by 7 bases, with 8 bases left in between. The CDR3 DNA sequence: TGTGCCAGCAGCGACATGAGTGAGCAGTACTTC. This encodes CASSDMSEQYF.

This clone showed up just a few times. This sequence joins TRBV4-1 and TRBJ2-7; maybe TRBD1 (5 bases). The V and J ends lost 4 bases and 2 bases respectively, with 15 bases between them. This CDR3 comprises 15 residues. CDR1 is MGHRA, CDR2 YSYEKL, per germline. CDR3 protein: CASSLLGPGTYEQYF. The DNA of the CDR3 is TGCGCCAGCAGCCTTTTGGGTCCAGGGACCTACGAGCAGTACTTC.

The rearrangement uses TRBV7-2 and TRBJ1-3, with 7 bases identical to TRBD1. The CDR3 has 17 residues. Unmatched junction bases numbered 6, after V lost 1 base and J lost 0 bases. The germline V gene has CDR1 SGHTA and CDR2 FQGNSA. The CDR3 sequence is CASSLVGTASSGNTIYF. DNA of the CDR3: TGTGCCAGCAGCTTAGTTGGGACAGCCAGCTCTGGAAACACCATATATTTT.

This clone showed up just once. This chain uses TRBV6-5 with TRBJ2-5, with 10 bases that match TRBD1. Germline CDR1 reads MNHEY; CDR2 reads SVGAGI. There are 15 residues in the CDR3. With V trimmed by 3 bases and J by 6 bases, 7 bases remained unmatched. The CDR3 nucleotides read TGTGCCAGCAGTTATGGGACAGGGGCGCGAAAGACCCAGTACTTC. This translates into CASSYGTGARKTQYF.

The gene calls are TRBV27 and TRBJ2-4; 7 bases are shared with TRBD2. The J segment lost 3 bases and the V segment lost 6 bases, leaving 8 bases of the junction unmatched. In germline, CDR1 is MNHEY, CDR2 SMNVEV (reference sequence). The CDR3 consists of 15 residues. Written as DNA, the CDR3 is TGTGCCAGCAGCACTGCGGGAGAAAGCAAAAACATTCAGTACTTC. This translates into CASSTAGESKNIQYF.

In this sample, this clone turned up a few times. The V and J genes are TRBV7-2 and TRBJ2-7; possibly TRBD1 for D (5 bases). The CDR3 has 14 residues. Germline CDR1 and CDR2: SGHTA and FQGNSA. Trimming removed 4 bases at V and 7 bases at J, with 17 bases between. The CDR3 loop reads CASSSSDSLGEQYF. The CDR3 coding sequence is TGTGCCAGCAGCTCCTCCGACAGCCTTGGAGAGCAGTACTTC.

This clone occurred once. The chain has TRBV13 and TRBJ2-1; D possibly corresponds to TRBD2 (6 bases). This CDR3 is 13 amino acids long. The ends were cut back, 3 bases at V and 3 bases at J, with 6 bases in the middle. In germline, CDR1 is PRHDT, CDR2 FYEKMQ (reference sequence). DNA of the CDR3: TGTGCCAGCAGCTTCGGGGGCTACAATGAGCAGTTCTTC. Translation gives CASSFGGYNEQFF.

This clone is a singleton in its sample. This sequence joins TRBV19 and TRBJ2-7; TRBD2 agrees at 11 bases. Germline CDR1 and CDR2: LNHDA and SQIVND (reference sequence). This CDR3 region has 14 residues. Unmatched junction bases numbered 3, after V lost 5 bases and J lost 3 bases. The CDR3 sequence is CASSLLAGVYEQYF. The CDR3 DNA reads TGTGCCAGTAGTTTACTAGCGGGAGTCTACGAGCAGTACTTC.

This chain links TRBV27 with TRBJ1-5; no firm D call. CDR3 size: 14 residues. Germline lookup yields CDR1 MNHEY and CDR2 SMNVEV (reference sequence). Between the trimmed V and J ends, which lost 4 bases and 2 bases, there was a span of 9 bases. The CDR3 DNA reads as TGTGCCAGCAGTTCGTCGGTACGCAATCAGCCCCAGCATTTT. Protein sequence: CASSSSVRNQPQHF.

This clone is judged medium-sized (0.01 to 0.1%). The CDR3 is CASSQENELVMGGGTEAFF. As DNA, the CDR3 is TGTGCCAGCAGCCAAGAAAATGAATTAGTAATGGGGGGAGGAACTGAAGCTTTCTTT. The rearrangement links TRBV4-2 to TRBJ1-1; TRBD1 is a possible D gene (5 bases). CDR1 and CDR2 (germline): LGHNA, YNFKEQ. Trimming removed 0 bases from V and 5 bases from J, with 25 bases in between. This CDR3 region has 19 residues.

The gene calls are TRBV19 and TRBJ2-3, with 7 bases aligning to TRBD2. CDR1 is LNHDA, CDR2 SQIVND, per germline (reference sequence). CDR3 length equals 15 residues. With V trimmed by 4 bases and J by 6 bases, 10 bases remained unmatched. The CDR3 DNA reads as TGTGCCAGTAGTAACCGCGGGAGTGTCAGGGATACGCAGTATTTT. Residues: CASSNRGSVRDTQYF.

Judged by abundance, this clone is medium-sized. The chain combines TRBV7-9 with TRBJ2-7; possible D gene TRBD1, 6 bases. V dropped 1 base and J dropped 4 bases, with 17 bases sitting between them. Germline CDR1 SEHNR, CDR2 FQNEAQ (reference sequence). CDR3 length: 16 residues. In nucleotides, the CDR3 is TGTGCCAGCAGCTTAGACGGAACAGGGAGTGGTTACGAGCAGTACTTC. It yields the protein CASSLDGTGSGYEQYF.